Only a few counts were recorded for the clone carrying this TCR beta chain. Antigen unknown. The CDR3 length is 16 residues. Trimming stripped 6 bases from V and 2 bases from J, with 17 bases between. Per germline, CDR1 LNHDA and CDR2 SQIVND (reference sequence). These data originate in a study of regulatory T cells in long-lasting Graves disease. Study-level background: Recently diagnosed Graves' patients had received antithyroid drugs for under 3 months.

Findings of the study overall: Persistent disease showed a preference for TRBV28, TRBJ1-2 and TRBJ2-5.

Through Arm-PCR of CDR3 regions and iRepertoire HTBI primers, TCR beta libraries were built. Original processing methods: The study identified more than 55 TRBV and 11 to 15 TRBJ segments across samples. TCRdb analysed the multiplex PCR reads with MiXCR anew, one entry per CDR3 protein. TCRdb's processing, not the study's, gives the V and J calls here. The sample lists 440,000 or so distinct CDR3 sequences; around 15% were seen once. The time point denotes: newly diagnosed GD, antithyroid drugs for less than 3 months. PBMCs provided the RNA from which the TCR library was made. This sample was shared with a second study, whose subject was T cells in Graves' hyperthyroidism and ophthalmopathy. That report notes: Diagnoses rested on clinical symptoms, serum thyroxine and TRAb, thyroid ultrasound and orbital computed tomography.

Sequences were derived from peripheral blood mononuclear cells (PBMCs), sampled at new diagnosis, from a patient treated with antithyroid drugs. The chain employs TRBV19 and TRBJ1-5; TRBD1 might be the D (5 bases). The TCR was taken from a woman aged 25 to 39 with Graves disease. The CDR3 region is CASRQRQTSGNQPQHF. The DNA for the CDR3 is TGTGCCAGTAGACAAAGACAGACTTCGGGCAATCAGCCCCAGCATTTT.